This T cell receptor (beta chain) was recovered during a study of cytomegalovirus exposure and HLA in healthy donors. The overall study: Earlier work reported approximately 100 million unique TCR beta sequences from about 200 million T cells. Overall study findings and caveats: In all likelihood, a cluster of highly shared sequence variants was a sequencing artifact. As a later analysis revealed, most CMV-associated TCR beta chains appeared HLA-restricted. Fewer than 20,000 TCR beta sequences were associated with HLA alleles at 0.05 false discovery rate in a later analysis.

Per germline, CDR1 GTSNPN and CDR2 SVGIG (reference sequence). The junction had 0 bases not matched to a gene; V was cut back by 1 base and J by 3 bases. This CDR3 comprises 14 residues. With 60 Vbeta and 13 Jbeta primers, the PCR was carried out. The repertoire was sequenced with immunoSEQ multiplex PCR; TCRdb's copy has only in-frame clones and lacks some. The sample has 95,000 to 100,000 clones; about four fifths are singletons. Notes on this clone: Its antigen is unidentified.

This chain connects TRBV30 to TRBJ2-7; 13 bases match TRBD2. The clonotype comes from a female donor in good health and CMV-seropositive. Sequencing input: PBMCs. The CDR3 coding sequence is TGTGCCTGGAGTGGACTAGCGGGGGGCTACGAGCAGTACTTC. This codes for CAWSGLAGGYEQYF. The complete variable domain, with remaining parts taken from reference TRBV30 and TRBJ2-7, reads SQTIHQWPATLVQPVGSPLSLECTVEGTSNPNLYWYRQAAGRGLQLLFYSVGIGQISSEVPQNLSASRPQDRQFILSSKKLLLSDSGFYLCAWSGLAGGYEQYFGPGTRLTVT.